This is a list of T cell receptor beta chains from one sample in a study of T-cell memory formation after mild COVID-19. TCRdb redid the calling of the 5' RACE reads with MiXCR, one entry per CDR3 protein. The sample lists 150,000 to 200,000 distinct CDR3 sequences; 11% were seen once. Sequencing was done on a sample of PBMCs or a T cell subset sorted from them (not recorded which). The origin of the receptors is a man younger than 35 who had mild COVID-19 (a few samples of this study predate the infection). Cell type and time point are not known. Each CDR3 is given with its conserved first and last residue. The order of the fields is V gene, D gene, clone size, J gene, CDR3 DNA, CDR3 protein. The D gene is left open where the match is weak. The size field is filled for only some rows; it gives once, few, many or a size class.

TRBV5-1	NA	few	TRBJ2-7	TGCGCCAGCTCACAAAGGACGGGCAGGAGCTCCTACGAGCAGTACTTC	CASSQRTGRSSYEQYF
TRBV7-9	NA	NA	TRBJ1-6	TGTGCCAGCAGCTTTCGCAATTCACCCCTCCACTTT	CASSFRNSPLHF
TRBV4-3	TRBD2	NA	TRBJ2-3	TGCGCCAGCAGCCAAGATCCTAGCGGGGGATCTTTCACAGATACGCAGTATTTT	CASSQDPSGGSFTDTQYF
TRBV28	NA	NA	TRBJ1-6	TGTGCCAGCAGTACTCTAGCGTGGAGCTCCTATAATTCACCCCTCCACTTT	CASSTLAWSSYNSPLHF
TRBV15	NA	NA	TRBJ1-1	TGTGCCAGCGGGGAGGGGCGCTTTCTCACTGAAGCTTTCTTT	CASGEGRFLTEAFF
TRBV25-1	TRBD1	NA	TRBJ1-2	TGTGCCAGCAGTGAAGGGGGACAGGTGAACTATGGCTACACCTTC	CASSEGGQVNYGYTF
TRBV6-2/TRBV6-3	TRBD2	NA	TRBJ2-3	TGTGCCAGCAGTTACGGCGGGGGGGCCGAGACGCAGTATTTT	CASSYGGGAETQYF
TRBV4-3	NA	many	TRBJ2-1	TGCGCCAGCAGCCAAGATGTGGGGGACAATGAGCAGTTCTTC	CASSQDVGDNEQFF
TRBV15	NA	NA	TRBJ2-1	TGTGCCACCAGCAAGCGAGGAGGCTCCTACAATGAGCAGTTCTTC	CATSKRGGSYNEQFF
TRBV30	NA	few	TRBJ2-1	TGTGCCTGGAGCACAGGGAGGGACAATGAGCAGTTCTTC	CAWSTGRDNEQFF
TRBV5-5	NA	few	TRBJ2-7	TGTGCCAGCAGCTTGAGATCCTACGCCTACGAGCAGTACTTC	CASSLRSYAYEQYF
TRBV5-5	NA	few	TRBJ2-7	TGTGCCAGCAGCTTGGTGGGCAGGAGCTCCTACGAGCAGTACTTC	CASSLVGRSSYEQYF
TRBV30	NA	few	TRBJ1-5	TGTGCCTGGAGTGTATTAAGGCGGAATCAGCCCCAGCATTTT	CAWSVLRRNQPQHF
TRBV3-1	TRBD1	NA	TRBJ1-1	TGTGCCAGCAGCCGGATCGGACAGGGGGCGAACACTGAAGCTTTCTTT	CASSRIGQGANTEAFF
TRBV4-1	NA	few	TRBJ1-6	TGCGCCAGCAGCCAAGCGATATGGGATTATAATTCACCCCTCCACTTT	CASSQAIWDYNSPLHF
TRBV7-9	TRBD1	many	TRBJ2-3	TGTGCCAGCAGCCCCAGACAGGGGGCGTTATATACGCAGTATTTT	CASSPRQGALYTQYF
TRBV5-1	NA	many	TRBJ2-3	TGCGCCAGCAGCCCCCGGAGCGGGGATACGCAGTATTTT	CASSPRSGDTQYF
TRBV6-5	NA	many	TRBJ2-3	TGTGCCAGCAGTTACCGGGAGATAGGGACAGATACGCAGTATTTT	CASSYREIGTDTQYF
TRBV7-9	NA	few	TRBJ1-2	TGTGCCAGCCGGGGGCGAAACTATGGCTACACCTTC	CASRGRNYGYTF
TRBV7-6	NA	NA	TRBJ1-1	TGTGCCGGTCCTCCCCGGGCTTTCTTT	CAGPPRAFF
TRBV5-1	NA	NA	TRBJ1-2	TGCGCCAGCAGCCCACTCTTGGGGCGAGGCTACACCTTC	CASSPLLGRGYTF
TRBV4-1	TRBD1	NA	TRBJ1-5	TGCGCCAGCAGCCCCACAGGGGGAAGGAACCAGCCCCAGCATTTT	CASSPTGGRNQPQHF
TRBV29-1	TRBD1	many	TRBJ1-1	TGCAGCGTTGAACAAGGGACAGGGTCCACTGAAGCTTTCTTT	CSVEQGTGSTEAFF
TRBV12-3/TRBV12-4	NA	NA	TRBJ1-1	TGTGCCAGCAGTGTAGGTGGAGGTGGGAACACTGAAGCTTTCTTT	CASSVGGGGNTEAFF
TRBV7-2	NA	NA	TRBJ1-2	TGTGCCAGCAGCTTAGCGGAGGGGAACTATGGCTACACCTTC	CASSLAEGNYGYTF
TRBV5-4	NA	NA	TRBJ2-1	TGTGCCAGCAGCTGGGGGACCAGACCCTCCTACAATGAGCAGTTCTTC	CASSWGTRPSYNEQFF
TRBV27	NA	NA	TRBJ1-5	TGTGCCAGCAGTCCCAGGAGACTAAATCAGCCCCAGCATTTT	CASSPRRLNQPQHF
TRBV12-3/TRBV12-4	NA	few	TRBJ1-1	TGTGCCAGCAGTTTAATCCCCAACGGGGGCACTGAAGCTTTCTTT	CASSLIPNGGTEAFF
TRBV30	NA	NA	TRBJ2-7	TGTGCCTGGAGTGGCAGTGACCCATACGAGCAGTACTTC	CAWSGSDPYEQYF
TRBV20-1	NA	many	TRBJ1-5	TGCAGTGCTAGAGCGGACACCAATCAGCCCCAGCATTTT	CSARADTNQPQHF
TRBV5-1	NA	many	TRBJ2-2	TGCGCCAGCAGCTGGGGACGGGTCCCGAACACCGGGGAGCTGTTTTTT	CASSWGRVPNTGELFF
TRBV23-1	NA	NA	TRBJ2-1	TGCGCCAGCAGTCAATTAGAGGGGGGGCCCCACAATGAGCAGTTCTTC	CASSQLEGGPHNEQFF
TRBV7-2	TRBD2	NA	TRBJ2-3	TGTGCCAGCAGCTCACTCAGCGGGGGTACGCAGTATTTT	CASSSLSGGTQYF
TRBV5-4	TRBD2	NA	TRBJ2-7	TGTGCCAGCAGAGCTAGCGGGGGCCCCTACGAGCAGTACTTC	CASRASGGPYEQYF
TRBV12-3/TRBV12-4	TRBD1	NA	TRBJ2-1	TGTGCCAGCACCGAACAGGGGGCAAACTACAATGAGCAGTTCTTC	CASTEQGANYNEQFF
TRBV6-5	TRBD1	few	TRBJ2-3	TGTGCCGCTCGACAGGGCAGCACAGATACGCAGTATTTT	CAARQGSTDTQYF
TRBV6-5	NA	few	TRBJ2-1	TGTGCCAGCAGGCGCGGGACAGCCTCGAATGGGCAGTTCTTC	CASRRGTASNGQFF
TRBV7-9	NA	NA	TRBJ2-7	TGTGCCAGCAGCTCGCGTGACCCCTACGAGCAGTACTTC	CASSSRDPYEQYF
TRBV9	NA	few	TRBJ2-1	TGTGCCAGCAGCGTAGCTCCCGGCGGTCGGAGTAACAATGAGCAGTTCTTC	CASSVAPGGRSNNEQFF
TRBV7-2	TRBD1	NA	TRBJ1-6	TGTGCCAGCAGCCGAAATGGACAGGGAAATTCACCCCTCCACTTT	CASSRNGQGNSPLHF
TRBV5-1	NA	NA	TRBJ1-4	TGCGCCAGCAGCCGAGGGGTAACTAATGAAAAACTGTTTTTT	CASSRGVTNEKLFF
TRBV2	TRBD2	NA	TRBJ2-1	TGTGCCAGCAGTGGATCTAGCGGGGAGAATGAGCAGTTCTTC	CASSGSSGENEQFF
TRBV12-3/TRBV12-4	NA	NA	TRBJ2-2	TGTGCCAGCAGCCTAAGGGGCTTGAACACCGGGGAGCTGTTTTTT	CASSLRGLNTGELFF
TRBV7-3	TRBD2	NA	TRBJ2-5	TGTGCCAGCAGCCCGGGGACTAGCGGGGGGGCCCGTGTGGAGACCCAGTACTTC	CASSPGTSGGARVETQYF
TRBV29-1	NA	NA	TRBJ1-1	TGCAGCGTGGCCCCTGATTTCGGGACTGAAGCTTTCTTT	CSVAPDFGTEAFF
TRBV28	NA	many	TRBJ2-1	TGTGCCAGCAGTTTTCAGCGACTAGACTTCGGGCAGTTCTTC	CASSFQRLDFGQFF
TRBV7-2	NA	many	TRBJ2-3	TGTGCCAGCAGCCCCGGACCGGCTGATACGCAGTATTTT	CASSPGPADTQYF
TRBV4-2	TRBD2	few	TRBJ2-1	TGTGCCAGCAGCCGTGGACTAGCGTACAATGAGCAGTTCTTC	CASSRGLAYNEQFF